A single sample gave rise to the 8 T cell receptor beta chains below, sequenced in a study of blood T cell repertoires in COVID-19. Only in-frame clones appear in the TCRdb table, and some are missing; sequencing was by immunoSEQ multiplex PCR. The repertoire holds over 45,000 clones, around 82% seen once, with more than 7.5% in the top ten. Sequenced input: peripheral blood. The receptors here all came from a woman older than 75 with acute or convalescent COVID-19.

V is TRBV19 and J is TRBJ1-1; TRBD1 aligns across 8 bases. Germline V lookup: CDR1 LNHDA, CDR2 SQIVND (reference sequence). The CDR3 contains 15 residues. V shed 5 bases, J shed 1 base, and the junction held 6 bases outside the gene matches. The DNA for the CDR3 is TGTGCCAGTAGTGCCCGACAGGGGCGGAACACTGAAGCTTTCTTT. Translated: CASSARQGRNTEAFF.

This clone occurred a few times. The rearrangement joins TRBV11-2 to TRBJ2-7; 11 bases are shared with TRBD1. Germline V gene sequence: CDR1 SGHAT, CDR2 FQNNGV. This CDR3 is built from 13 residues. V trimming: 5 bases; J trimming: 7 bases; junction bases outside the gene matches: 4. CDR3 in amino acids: CASSRDRGWEQYF. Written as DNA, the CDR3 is TGTGCCAGCAGCCGGGACAGGGGGTGGGAGCAGTACTTC.

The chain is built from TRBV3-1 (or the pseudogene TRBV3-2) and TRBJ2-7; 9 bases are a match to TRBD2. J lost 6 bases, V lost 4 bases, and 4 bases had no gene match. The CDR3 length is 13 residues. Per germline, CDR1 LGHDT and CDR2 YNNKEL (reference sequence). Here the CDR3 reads CASSPLAGAEQYF. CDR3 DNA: TGTGCCAGCAGCCCACTAGCGGGTGCCGAGCAGTACTTC.

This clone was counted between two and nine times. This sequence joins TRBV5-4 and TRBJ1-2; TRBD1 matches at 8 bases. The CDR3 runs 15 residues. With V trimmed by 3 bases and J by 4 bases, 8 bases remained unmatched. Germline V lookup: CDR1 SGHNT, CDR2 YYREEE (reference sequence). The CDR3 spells CASSSQGAVGYGYTF. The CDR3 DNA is TGTGCCAGCAGCTCCCAGGGGGCGGTAGGCTATGGCTACACCTTC.

This CDR3 is CASSLNRDYEQYF. The CDR3 coding sequence is TGTGCCAGCAGCTTAAACAGGGATTACGAGCAGTACTTC. This chain uses TRBV11-2 with TRBJ2-7; possible D gene TRBD1, 6 bases. The CDR3 has 13 residues. Germline V gene data show CDR1 as SGHAT and CDR2 as FQNNGV. V was pared by 2 bases and J by 4 bases, with 9 bases between.

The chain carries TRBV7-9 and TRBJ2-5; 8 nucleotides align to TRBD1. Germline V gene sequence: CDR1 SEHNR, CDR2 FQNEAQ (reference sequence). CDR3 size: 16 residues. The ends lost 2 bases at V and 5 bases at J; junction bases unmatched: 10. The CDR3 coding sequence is TGTGCCAGCAGCTTAACCCTACCTAACAGGGGGGAGACCCAGTACTTC. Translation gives CASSLTLPNRGETQYF.

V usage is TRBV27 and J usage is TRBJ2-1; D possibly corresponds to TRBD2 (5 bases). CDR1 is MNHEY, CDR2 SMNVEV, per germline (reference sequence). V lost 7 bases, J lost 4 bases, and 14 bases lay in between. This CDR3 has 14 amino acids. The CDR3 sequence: CASTGGPRYNEQFF. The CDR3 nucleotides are TGTGCCAGCACCGGCGGGCCGAGGTACAATGAGCAGTTCTTC.

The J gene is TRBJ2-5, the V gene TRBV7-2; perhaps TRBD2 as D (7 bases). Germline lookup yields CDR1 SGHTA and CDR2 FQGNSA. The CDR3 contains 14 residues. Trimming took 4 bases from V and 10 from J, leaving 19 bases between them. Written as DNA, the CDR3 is TGTGCCAGCAGCTCTAAGGGGGGGGCTCGAGACCAGTACTTC. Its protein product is CASSSKGGARDQYF.